The 20 T cell receptor beta chains in this list originate from one sample, sequenced in a study of CD8 T cells in ankylosing spondylitis. TCRdb re-analysed the 5' RACE reads in MiXCR, keeping a single row per CDR3 protein. In the table there are approximately 340,000 distinct CDR3 sequences, about 15% of which are singletons. Sample: blood, either unsorted or a sorted T cell fraction (not recorded which). These receptors were obtained from a male donor with ankylosing spondylitis or in good health (not recorded which).

This clonotype showed up just a few times. V usage is TRBV29-1 and J usage is TRBJ1-2, with D uncertain. The CDR3 covers 15 residues. The V and J ends lost 0 bases and 2 bases respectively, with 13 bases between them. Germline assignment: CDR1 SQVTM and CDR2 ANQGSEA. CDR3 amino acids: CSVEDGEYSNYGYTF. The CDR3 nucleotides are TGCAGCGTTGAAGATGGCGAGTACAGCAACTATGGCTACACCTTC.

The chain has TRBV20-1 and TRBJ2-7; 7 positions match TRBD1. The CDR3 covers 11 residues. In germline, CDR1 is DFQATT, CDR2 SNEGSKA (reference sequence). J gave up 7 bases and V 4 bases, and 4 bases lay outside the gene matches. Here the CDR3 reads CSATDREEQYF. The CDR3 DNA follows: TGCAGTGCTACCGACAGGGAAGAGCAGTACTTC.

The V gene is TRBV3-1, the J gene TRBJ2-7; D remains unclear. V was shortened by 4 bases and J by 5 bases, with 15 bases between the two germline ends. The CDR3 totals 14 residues. CDR1 is LGHDT, CDR2 YNNKEL, per germline (reference sequence). The CDR3 protein is CASSPLSNSHEQYF. CDR3 nucleotide sequence: TGTGCCAGCAGCCCGCTCTCCAATTCTCACGAGCAGTACTTC.

In this sample, this clonotype turned up a few times. The chain links TRBV5-1 to TRBJ2-7; the match to TRBD2 covers 7 bases. From germline, CDR1 is SGHRS and CDR2 YFSETQ. The CDR3 sequence is 15 residues long. V trimming: 4 bases; J trimming: 4 bases; junction bases outside the gene matches: 11. The CDR3 spells CASSRTSDVRYEQYF. The DNA for the CDR3 is TGCGCCAGCAGCCGCACTAGCGACGTACGATACGAGCAGTACTTC.

This clonotype came up a few times. The genes are TRBV6-1 and TRBJ2-4; D uncertain. From germline, CDR1 is MNHNS and CDR2 SASEGT. The ends were cut back, 2 bases at V and 12 bases at J, with 8 bases in the middle. There are 11 residues in the CDR3. The CDR3 reads CASSEKGSQYF. Written as DNA, the CDR3 is TGTGCCAGCAGTGAAAAGGGTTCTCAGTACTTC.

This clonotype has at least ten counts. The chain links TRBV11-2 to TRBJ2-7; D not resolved. The CDR3 loop spans 13 amino acids. CDR1 and CDR2 (germline): SGHAT, FQNNGV. Trimming took 0 bases from V and 9 from J, leaving 12 bases between them. The chain's CDR3 is CASSLELAFGQYF. The CDR3, as DNA: TGTGCCAGCAGCTTAGAGTTGGCTTTCGGGCAGTACTTC.

This chain connects TRBV2 to TRBJ2-1; D not certain. Germline CDR1 reads SNHLY; CDR2 reads FYNNEI. This CDR3 spans 11 amino acids. V lost 5 bases, J lost 8 bases, and 7 bases lay in between. The CDR3 region is CASSRADEQFF. The DNA for the CDR3 is TGTGCCAGCAGTCGGGCCGATGAGCAGTTCTTC.

CDR3 nucleotide sequence: TGTGCCATCAGCGGACCCGGGGCTGGGAACGAGCAGTACTTC. It encodes CAISGPGAGNEQYF. This chain links TRBV10-3 with TRBJ2-7; D possibly matches TRBD1 or TRBD2 (5 bases each). Trimming pared 6 bases from V and 5 bases from J, leaving 17 bases between. This CDR3 is built from 14 residues. The germline gives CDR1 ENHRY, CDR2 SYGVKD.

This clonotype was seen only a few times. Relative to the germline gene, one junction end is altered; a read error may explain this. The chain uses TRBV5-1 and TRBJ1-5; weak D call: TRBD1 (6 bases). Germline CDR1 and CDR2: SGHRS and YFSETQ. There are 16 residues in the CDR3. CDR3 bases: TGCGTCAGCAGCTTAACGGGGGGGCTGGGGAATCAGCCCCAGCATTTT. Translating gives CVSSLTGGLGNQPQHF.

This clonotype was detected ten times or more. The chain uses TRBV25-1 and TRBJ1-2; D not resolved. The CDR3 sequence is 14 residues long. V lost 1 base and J 4 bases, leaving 10 bases between the germline ends. Germline-derived CDR1 and CDR2 are MGHDK and SYGVNS. The CDR3 DNA follows: TGTGCCAGCAGTGAATCCCCGGGCGGCTATGGCTACACCTTC. It yields the protein CASSESPGGYGYTF.

Only a few counts were recorded for this clonotype. This rearrangement joins TRBV12-3 or TRBV12-4 to TRBJ2-3, with 12 nucleotides matching TRBD2. The CDR3 contains 19 residues. Trimming took 4 bases from V and 1 from J; bases not matched to a gene: 12. The CDR3 sequence is CASSSPGLAGAWGTDTQYF. The DNA for the CDR3 is TGTGCCAGCAGTTCTCCGGGACTAGCGGGCGCCTGGGGCACAGATACGCAGTATTTT.

This clonotype came up a few times. CDR3: CASSLGGGNTDTQYF. CDR3 in DNA: TGTGCCAGCAGCCTTGGCGGGGGCAACACAGATACGCAGTATTTT. V usage is TRBV3-1 and J usage is TRBJ2-3; tentatively, D is TRBD2 (7 bases). The germline CDR1 and CDR2 sequences are LGHDT and YNNKEL (reference sequence). Trimming took off 4 bases at V and 2 bases at J, with 13 bases between the two ends. This CDR3 is 15 amino acids long.

This clonotype was counted at least ten times. The rearrangement links TRBV4-1 to TRBJ2-7; the D is unclear. The CDR3 length is 15 residues. Per the germline V gene, CDR1 is MGHRA and CDR2 is YSYEKL. The V gene lost 4 bases and the J gene lost 3 bases, with 16 bases spanning the gap. CDR3 region: CASSPLTASRYEQYF. The CDR3 DNA is TGCGCCAGCAGCCCCCTGACGGCATCCCGCTACGAGCAGTACTTC.

This clonotype was observed a few times. The chain combines TRBV29-1 with TRBJ2-5, with a possible D match to TRBD1 (5 bases). Looked up from germline, CDR1 is SQVTM and CDR2 is ANQGSEA. CDR3 length equals 14 residues. In nucleotides, the CDR3 is TGCAGTTTTTCCCAGGGTGCAGGCGGAGAGACCCAGTACTTC. It codes for CSFSQGAGGETQYF.

This chain's CDR3 is CASSLDRGPSGANVLTF. The DNA for the CDR3 is TGTGCCAGCAGTTTGGACAGGGGCCCCTCTGGGGCCAACGTCCTGACTTTC. The chain couples TRBV12-3 or TRBV12-4 to TRBJ2-6, with 9 bases lining up with TRBD1. Trimming took 3 bases from V and 0 from J; bases not matched to a gene: 3. The CDR3 has 17 residues.

This rearrangement joins TRBV4-1 to TRBJ2-1; 11 bases are shared with TRBD2. The germline V gene encodes CDR1 MGHRA and CDR2 YSYEKL. CDR3 length equals 15 residues. V was clipped by 10 bases and J by 9 bases; unmatched bases: 14. The CDR3 nucleotides are TGCGCCACCGCCCCTACTAGCGGGAGACGGGGTGAGCAGTTCTTC. This gives the protein CATAPTSGRRGEQFF.

The CDR3 DNA reads TGCGCCAGCAGCTTGGAGATGGGTCGGGCGGACGAGCAGTACTTC. It translates to CASSLEMGRADEQYF. The gene calls are TRBV5-1 and TRBJ2-7; D is uncertain. V lost 0 bases to trimming and J lost 5 bases, with 15 bases between them. This CDR3 is built from 15 residues. The V gene's germline CDR1 is SGHRS and CDR2 YFSETQ.

This chain joins TRBV9 and TRBJ2-7, with D maybe TRBD2 (7 bases). V gave up 3 bases and J gave up 6 bases, with 10 bases separating them. The CDR3 is made up of 12 amino acids. Germline V gene data show CDR1 as SGDLS and CDR2 as YYNGEE. CDR3 in amino acids: CASSEGGGEQYF. As DNA, the CDR3 is TGTGCCAGCAGCGAAGGGGGGGGCGAGCAGTACTTC.

This clonotype was seen a few times. The V and J genes are TRBV6-1 and TRBJ2-1; TRBD2 aligns across 14 bases. The CDR3 is made up of 16 amino acids. V was clipped by 7 bases and J by 9 bases; unmatched bases: 11. Germline-derived CDR1 and CDR2 are MNHNS and SASEGT. The CDR3 sequence is CASTRGLAGDMAEQFF. CDR3 nucleotides: TGTGCCAGCACCCGGGGACTAGCGGGAGACATGGCTGAGCAGTTCTTC.

In this sample, this clonotype turned up a few times. The chain combines TRBV6-1 with TRBJ1-2; 7 nucleotides align to TRBD1. This CDR3 has 15 amino acids. The germline gives CDR1 MNHNS, CDR2 SASEGT. The trim removed 8 bases at V and 1 base at J, leaving 10 bases unmatched. CDR3 sequence: CASRRGDSDNYGYTF. CDR3 in DNA: TGTGCCAGCCGAAGGGGGGACAGTGATAACTATGGCTACACCTTC.